Sequencing of this TCR beta chain was carried out in a study of blood T cell repertoires in COVID-19. Study background: The United States, Italy and Spain were the sources of the acute and convalescent COVID-19 samples.

CDR1 and CDR2 from the germline V gene are MDHEN and SYDVKM. The CDR3 runs 11 residues. The V end lost 9 bases, the J end lost 7 bases, and 10 bases lay between the germline ends. Original handling: Amplification with reference gene primers provided the estimates of nucleated cell counts. Repertoires were generated with immunoSEQ multiplex PCR, while TCRdb's copy carries only in-frame clones and drops some. The V and J calls and the clone size are those of that table, but D and trimming were determined from the DNA. Of approximately 250,000 clones in the sample, 86% were seen once. The TCR sequence derives from a man younger than 45 who had recovered from COVID-19. This chain joins TRBV28 and TRBJ1-3; no reliable D call. The sample was peripheral blood. Here the CDR3 reads CASQRANTIYF. DNA of the CDR3: TGTGCCAGTCAGAGGGCGAACACCATATATTTT.